This T cell receptor beta chain was profiled in a study of a mutant IDH1 vaccine in newly diagnosed glioma (dated by TCRdb to the early 2020s). The study in broad terms: Eight vaccinations were administered to patients in weeks 1, 3, 5, 7, 11, 15, 19 and 23, corresponding to visits V03 through V10. Six visits were used for peripheral blood collection: V03 (baseline), V05, V07, V10, V12 and V13. For exploratory analyses, 25 to 30 treated patients had longitudinal TCRB deep sequencing done wherever samples were available. Vaccination started 4-6 weeks after radiotherapy alone, or was given together with temozolomide cycles in the groups whose treatment included chemotherapy. Before enrollment, patients had received standard therapy of radiotherapy alone, temozolomide alone, or radiochemotherapy with temozolomide; most received the combination. The roughly 33 treated patients were approximately 62% male and around 40% female, with a mean age of 40.4 years.

Reading from cysteine to phenylalanine, the CDR3 counts 13 amino acids. Only CDR3 DNA remains: 39 bases, in frame from the first base. From a lookup of the germline V gene, CDR1 and CDR2 are SNHLY and FYNNEI. V is clipped by 1 base and J by 4 bases, and the sequence between their germline boundaries is 7 bases long. As for this clone: Its antigen remains unidentified. The input lacks base qualities; no much larger clone sits a single base away.

The library relied on the immunoSEQ multiplex PCR assay. Following the manufacturer's protocol, the hsTCRB Kit was used to amplify rearranged TCR beta chain sequences. Sequencing of TCRB libraries was carried out on an Illumina MiSeq. Regarding the original processing steps: The kit vendor's proprietary platform handled demultiplexing, trimming and gene mapping. This is the immuneACCESS table as TCRdb keeps it, with only in-frame sequences that have V and J called. A part of the clones is gone; compared with another copy, unresolved V genes explain less than half, and the rest is unexplained. The V and J calls and clone size come from that table; D and trimming were worked out from the DNA. The sample table shows around 52,000 clones, and 70% to 90% are seen once. Around 4.4% of the sample belongs to the ten largest clones. What this sample's time point label stands for: week 5, during vaccination. A 20-mer mutant IDH1 peptide at 300 micrograms in Montanide made up each vaccine dose, which was injected subcutaneously together with topical imiquimod. Newly diagnosed WHO grade 3 or 4 IDH1-mutant astrocytomas showing loss of nuclear ATRX were present in the donors. The samples were drawn from NOA16, a multicentre, single-arm, open-label phase I trial in Germany that tested a mutant IDH1 peptide vaccine in humans for the first time. Genomic DNA for TCRB sequencing was extracted from EDTA blood using the DNeasy Blood and Tissue Kit.

Broad study findings and their caveats: Across multiple MHC alleles, vaccine-induced immune responses were seen in around 93% of patients. It was noted by the authors that analyses of patient blood samples could not be reproduced owing to sample limitations. Changes in the top peripheral T cell clonotypes picked up by TCRB sequencing did not appear to be linked to pseudoprogression. Availability determined which PBMC samples were chosen for TCRB deep sequencing.

The sample here was PBMCs, taken from a glioma patient whose treatment included an IDH1 peptide vaccine. The receptor was isolated from a woman aged 40 to 50 with glioma. Here the chain combines TRBV2 and TRBJ1-1; 5 matching bases give a weak D call of TRBD1. The nucleotide sequence is given as TGTGCCAGCAGTGAAGAGAGGGGCACTGAAGCTTTCTTT. This encodes CASSEERGTEAFF.